These T cell receptor beta chains were read from a single sample in a study of vaccination and CD4 T cells after COVID-19. No antigens are known for them. Via MiXCR, TCRdb re-called the PCR reads, giving one row per CDR3 protein. The sample includes about 12,000 distinct CDR3 sequences, 44% of them seen just once. The sample comprised CD4+ T cells from blood, cultured in vitro. Receptor source: a human donor who had recovered from COVID-19. CDR3s include the opening cysteine and the closing phenylalanine or tryptophan. D genes are given only for firm matches. Size tells how often a clone was seen (once, few, many) or the class of an expanded clone, and some rows leave it out.

v_gene	abundance	j_gene	d_gene	CDR3aa	CDR3nt
TRBV4-1	once	TRBJ2-3	.	CASSQQLQGFTDTQYF	TGCGCCAGCAGCCAACAACTTCAGGGTTTCACAGATACGCAGTATTTT
TRBV28	.	TRBJ1-5	.	CASSLTGESNQPQHF	TGTGCCAGCAGTTTAACGGGTGAAAGCAATCAGCCCCAGCATTTT
TRBV18	.	TRBJ2-1	.	CASSRGGSYNEQFF	TGTGCCAGCTCACGAGGGGGCTCCTACAATGAGCAGTTCTTC
TRBV27	few	TRBJ1-1	.	CASSLSIGRGSRRDTEAFF	TGTGCCAGCAGTTTATCGATCGGACGCGGGTCTCGGCGGGACACTGAAGCTTTCTTT
TRBV7-8	.	TRBJ1-2	.	CASSPLGGTYGYTF	TGTGCCAGCAGCCCGCTTGGAGGAACCTATGGCTACACCTTC
TRBV15	.	TRBJ1-2	.	CATSSDRDTNYGYTF	TGTGCCACCAGTAGTGATCGGGACACGAACTATGGCTACACCTTC
TRBV6-1	few	TRBJ2-5	.	CASTDQGGTQYF	TGTGCCAGCACAGACCAGGGTGGGACCCAGTACTTC
TRBV20-1	.	TRBJ2-3	TRBD2	CSAMVAGGSTDTQYF	TGCAGTGCCATGGTAGCGGGGGGGAGCACAGATACGCAGTATTTT
TRBV19	.	TRBJ1-1	.	CASSARGHTEAFF	TGTGCCAGTAGTGCTAGGGGCCACACTGAAGCTTTCTTT
TRBV7-9	.	TRBJ2-2	TRBD1	CASTSRDSPNTGELFF	TGTGCCAGCACTTCCCGGGACAGCCCGAACACCGGGGAGCTGTTTTTT
TRBV7-8	.	TRBJ1-5	.	CASSLEGGSNQPQHF	TGTGCCAGCAGCTTAGAGGGCGGGAGCAATCAGCCCCAGCATTTT
TRBV7-3	few	TRBJ2-2	TRBD2	CASSPSGRGTGELFF	TGTGCCAGCAGCCCCAGCGGGAGGGGTACCGGGGAGCTGTTTTTT
TRBV5-4	.	TRBJ2-7	.	CASSLGGGSSYEQYF	TGTGCCAGCAGCTTGGGCGGTGGGAGCTCCTACGAGCAGTACTTC
TRBV2	.	TRBJ2-5	TRBD2	CASSLAGGGETQYF	TGTGCCAGCAGTTTAGCGGGAGGAGGAGAGACCCAGTACTTC
TRBV5-5	.	TRBJ2-1	.	CASSFSGNIYNEQFF	TGTGCCAGCAGCTTCTCCGGGAATATCTACAATGAGCAGTTCTTC
TRBV20-1	few	TRBJ2-2	TRBD2	CSGRLAGARTGELFF	TGCAGTGGTCGACTAGCGGGAGCAAGGACCGGGGAGCTGTTTTTT
TRBV11-2	few	TRBJ1-1	TRBD1	CASRTGGHTEAFF	TGTGCCAGCAGGACAGGGGGGCACACTGAAGCTTTCTTT
TRBV4-3	.	TRBJ1-2	.	CASSQDIKAGQGYTF	TGCGCCAGCAGCCAAGATATTAAGGCAGGGCAAGGCTACACCTTC
TRBV5-1	.	TRBJ1-6	TRBD1	CASSLGQDNSPLHF	TGCGCCAGCAGCCTAGGACAGGATAATTCACCCCTCCACTTT
TRBV24-1	few	TRBJ2-3	.	CATRLGEGTDTQYF	TGTGCCACCCGTCTCGGGGAGGGCACAGATACGCAGTATTTT
TRBV7-3	.	TRBJ2-1	.	CASSLRPGGGGADEQFF	TGTGCCAGCAGCCTGAGACCGGGCGGAGGGGGTGCTGATGAGCAGTTCTTC
TRBV12-3/TRBV12-4	.	TRBJ2-7	TRBD2	CASSFSTSGTYEQYF	TGTGCCAGCAGTTTTAGCACTAGCGGAACCTACGAGCAGTACTTC
TRBV11-2	once	TRBJ2-7	.	CASSPLRTYEQYF	TGTGCCAGCAGCCCCTTGAGGACCTACGAGCAGTACTTC
TRBV18	.	TRBJ2-7	.	CASSLSEGIGQDLSYEQYF	TGTGCCAGCTCACTTTCGGAGGGGATAGGACAGGACCTCTCCTACGAGCAGTACTTC
TRBV27	.	TRBJ1-1	.	CASRRGTPVNTEAFF	TGTGCCAGCAGGCGAGGGACCCCAGTGAACACTGAAGCTTTCTTT
TRBV27	.	TRBJ2-2	.	CASHWRDTGELFF	TGTGCCAGCCACTGGAGGGACACCGGGGAGCTGTTTTTT
TRBV10-1	.	TRBJ2-2	.	CASSVGRGVTGELFF	TGCGCCAGCAGTGTTGGAAGGGGGGTCACCGGGGAGCTGTTTTTT
TRBV18	.	TRBJ2-7	TRBD2	CASSPPVPRGLAPGEQYF	TGTGCCAGCTCACCACCGGTCCCCCGAGGACTAGCCCCTGGCGAGCAGTACTTC
TRBV7-2	medium-sized	TRBJ2-3	.	CASSLQFSTDTQYF	TGTGCCAGCAGCTTACAGTTTAGCACAGATACGCAGTATTTT
TRBV2	.	TRBJ2-4	TRBD1	CASRGQGMDIQYF	TGTGCCAGCAGGGGACAGGGTATGGACATTCAGTACTTC
TRBV9	once	TRBJ1-2	.	CASSVGPGMRGYTF	TGTGCCAGCAGCGTAGGGCCAGGGATGAGGGGCTACACCTTC
TRBV6-1	few	TRBJ1-2	TRBD1	CASSDRQGYGYTF	TGTGCCAGCAGTGATCGACAGGGATATGGCTACACCTTC
TRBV7-2	few	TRBJ1-2	TRBD1	CASSSRGQGVGGYTF	TGTGCCAGCAGCTCAAGGGGACAGGGGGTGGGAGGCTACACCTTC
TRBV6-2/TRBV6-3	.	TRBJ1-5	.	CASEPRRTASNQPQHF	TGTGCCAGCGAACCCAGAAGGACGGCTAGCAATCAGCCCCAGCATTTT
TRBV28	few	TRBJ1-4	.	CASRDLGGYHEKLFF	TGTGCCAGCAGGGACTTGGGGGGATACCATGAAAAACTGTTTTTT
TRBV12-3/TRBV12-4	few	TRBJ1-3	.	CASSLAGQGGNTIYF	TGTGCCAGCAGTTTAGCCGGGCAGGGGGGAAACACCATATATTTT